The next 8 T cell receptor beta chains were all read from a single sample in a study of blood T cell repertoires in COVID-19. The method was immunoSEQ multiplex PCR; TCRdb's version includes in-frame clones alone and lacks a portion of them. The sample records 150,000 or so clones, roughly nine tenths being singletons. The material sequenced was peripheral blood. The receptors derive from a man aged 45-65 years with acute or convalescent COVID-19.

V usage is TRBV7-9 and J usage is TRBJ1-4, with 9 bases identical to TRBD1. Germline CDR1 SEHNR, CDR2 FQNEAQ (reference sequence). There are 16 residues in the CDR3. V shed 6 bases, J shed 4 bases, and the junction held 9 bases outside the gene matches. The CDR3 nucleotides read TGTGCCAGCAGGGGCTCTAAGGGACAGGGTAATGAAAAACTGTTTTTT. As protein: CASRGSKGQGNEKLFF. The full variable domain, its missing parts supplied by reference TRBV7-9 and TRBJ1-4, is DTGVSQNPRHKITKRGQNVTFRCDPISEHNRLYWYRQTLGQGPEFLTYFQNEAQLEKSRLLSDRFSAERPKGSFSTLEIQRTEQGDSAMYLCASRGSKGQGNEKLFFGSGTQLSVL.

This chain links TRBV6-6 with TRBJ2-3, with 8 bases that match TRBD1. Per germline, CDR1 MNHNY and CDR2 SVGAGI (reference sequence). V lost 5 bases and J lost 4; bases outside the gene matches: 8. The CDR3 totals 15 residues. CDR3 nucleotide sequence: TGTGCCAGCAGTCGAATCGGACAGGGCTCAGATACGCAGTATTTT. This encodes CASSRIGQGSDTQYF.

Comment on this clone: The same CDR3 can be traced to other DNA sequences in this sample. This rearrangement joins TRBV18 to TRBJ2-5; D call uncertain. Germline V lookup: CDR1 KGHSH, CDR2 LQKENI. CDR3 length equals 13 residues. V lost 3 bases to trimming and J lost 2 bases, with 7 bases between them. CDR3 loop: CASSPGQQETQYF. CDR3 nucleotides: TGTGCCAGCTCACCTGGGCAGCAAGAGACCCAGTACTTC.

The rearrangement links TRBV5-1 to TRBJ2-5, with D tentatively TRBD2 (7 bases). This CDR3 has 18 residues. Germline V gene lookup returns CDR1 SGHRS and CDR2 YFSETQ. V was trimmed by 4 bases and J by 1 base, leaving 23 bases between them. DNA for the CDR3: TGCGCCAGCAGCCCTGGGGGCCTAGGCGGGAGCGGCCAAGAGACCCAGTACTTC. Translation gives CASSPGGLGGSGQETQYF.

The chain is built from TRBV9 and TRBJ1-4; 12 nucleotides align to TRBD1. Unmatched junction bases numbered 7, after V lost 4 bases and J lost 0 bases. The germline CDR1 and CDR2 sequences are SGDLS and YYNGEE. The CDR3 runs 18 residues. The CDR3 nucleotides are TGTGCCAGCAGCTTCGGGACAGGGGGCCTTGCAACTAATGAAAAACTGTTTTTT. Its translation is CASSFGTGGLATNEKLFF. Complete variable domain (other parts from reference TRBV9 and TRBJ1-4): DSGVTQTPKHLITATGQRVTLRCSPRSGDLSVYWYQQSLDQGLQFLIQYYNGEERAKGNILERFSAQQFPDLHSELNLSSLELGDSALYFCASSFGTGGLATNEKLFFGSGTQLSVL.

The chain employs TRBV20-1 and TRBJ1-1; D remains ambiguous. The CDR3 loop spans 10 amino acids. Germline CDR1 is DFQATT and CDR2 is SNEGSKA (reference sequence). V lost 7 bases, J lost 0 bases, and 3 bases lay in between. In DNA, the CDR3 is TGCAGTGTAATGAACACTGAAGCTTTCTTT. Translation: CSVMNTEAFF.

This sequence joins TRBV27 and TRBJ1-2; 9 bases are shared with TRBD1. The CDR3 spans 16 residues. Per germline, CDR1 MNHEY and CDR2 SMNVEV (reference sequence). V trimming: 3 bases; J trimming: 4 bases; junction bases outside the gene matches: 9. In nucleotides, the CDR3 is TGTGCCAGCAGTTTTAGTGTCGGACAGGGGACCTATGGCTACACCTTC. Translation: CASSFSVGQGTYGYTF.

J is TRBJ2-3 and V is TRBV9, with 7 bases identical to TRBD1. This CDR3 region has 16 residues. Per the germline V gene, CDR1 is SGDLS and CDR2 is YYNGEE. V trimming: 4 bases; J trimming: 4 bases; junction bases outside the gene matches: 12. DNA of the CDR3: TGTGCCAGCAGCTTTCAGTCGGGACAGAGGGCAGATACGCAGTATTTT. As protein: CASSFQSGQRADTQYF.